Listed here are 12 T cell receptor beta chains from one sample, sequenced in a study of T-cell reconstitution after alpha-beta-depleted transplantation in children. A library of TCRbeta sequences, prepared with unique molecular identifiers, was generated. TCRdb re-derived calls from the PCR reads in MiXCR, one entry per CDR3 protein. The table has 600,000 to 700,000 distinct CDR3 sequences, around a sixth seen once. The sample here was PBMCs from the stem cell graft donor, taken from the stem cell graft. These receptors were collected from a human donor who donated a stem cell graft to a child with acute myeloid leukemia.

This chain uses TRBV5-1 with TRBJ1-1; D perhaps matches TRBD1 (5 bases). The germline V gene encodes CDR1 SGHRS and CDR2 YFSETQ. The CDR3 length is 15 residues. The V and J ends lost 4 bases and 1 base respectively, with 14 bases between them. The CDR3 reads CASSTKKGANTEAFF. The DNA of the CDR3 is TGCGCCAGCAGCACGAAGAAAGGGGCGAACACTGAAGCTTTCTTT.

In its sample, this clonotype was seen many times. This chain uses TRBV20-1 with TRBJ1-1; no clear D gene. CDR3 length equals 13 residues. The V end lost 0 bases, the J end lost 3 bases, and 8 bases lay between the germline ends. From germline, CDR1 is DFQATT and CDR2 SNEGSKA (reference sequence). CDR3 residues: CSARDKRDTEAFF. The CDR3 nucleotides are TGCAGTGCTAGAGATAAGAGGGACACTGAAGCTTTCTTT.

This clonotype was found many times. The chain recombines TRBV20-1 with TRBJ2-7; TRBD2 matches 8 bases. CDR3 length equals 14 residues. Germline V gene sequence: CDR1 DFQATT, CDR2 SNEGSKA (reference sequence). V trimming: 2 bases; J trimming: 4 bases; junction bases outside the gene matches: 7. The CDR3 DNA follows: TGCAGTGCTAGACCCCCGGGACTAGGGTACGAGCAGTACTTC. This codes for CSARPPGLGYEQYF.

Concerning this clonotype: Sequence at one end of the junction differs from germline and may be a read error. The chain recombines TRBV7-9 with TRBJ2-3; TRBD2 matches 13 bases. This CDR3 has 11 residues. The germline CDR1 and CDR2 sequences are SEHNR and FQNEAQ (reference sequence). This CDR3 reads CASSPGTSGDF. The CDR3 nucleotides are TGTGCCAGCAGCCCTGGGACTAGCGGGGATTTT.

V is TRBV7-2 and J is TRBJ2-3; D remains ambiguous. The CDR3 has 15 amino acids. V was pared by 1 base and J by 2 bases, with 10 bases between. From germline, CDR1 is SGHTA and CDR2 FQGNSA. This CDR3 reads CASSLGFSPTDTQYF. DNA for the CDR3: TGTGCCAGCAGCTTAGGGTTTAGTCCCACAGATACGCAGTATTTT. The full variable domain, with the rest looked up from reference TRBV7-2 and TRBJ2-3, is GAGVSQSPSNKVTEKGKDVELRCDPISGHTALYWYRQSLGQGLEFLIYFQGNSAPDKSGLPSDRFSAERTGGSVSTLTIQRTQQEDSAVYLCASSLGFSPTDTQYFGPGTRLTVL.

Many counts were recorded for this clonotype. The rearrangement joins TRBV12-3 or TRBV12-4 to TRBJ2-1; D gene ambiguous. Trimming stripped 6 bases from V and 8 bases from J, with 14 bases between. The length of the CDR3 is 13 residues. The CDR3 reads CASSPLGYDEQFF. In nucleotides, the CDR3 is TGTGCCAGCAGCCCGTTGGGGTACGATGAGCAGTTCTTC.

The CDR3 reads CATSGTGEEGTQYF. The CDR3 DNA is TGTGCCACCAGCGGGACAGGGGAAGAGGGGACCCAGTACTTC. V gene TRBV24-1 combines with J gene TRBJ2-5; 10 nucleotides align to TRBD1. In germline, CDR1 is KGHDR, CDR2 SFDVKD. J gave up 7 bases and V 7 bases, and 8 bases lay outside the gene matches. This CDR3 region has 14 residues.

This clonotype has just a few counts. V is TRBV6-1 and J is TRBJ2-7; 8 bases line up with TRBD1. V was pared by 6 bases and J by 4 bases, with 17 bases of the junction left unmatched. CDR3 length: 17 amino acids. CDR1 MNHNS and CDR2 SASEGT come from the germline V gene. In DNA, the CDR3 is TGTGCCAGCAGCGGCGGAGGGATCGGGACAGGCCGATACGAGCAGTACGTC. It is translated as CASSGGGIGTGRYEQYV.

This clonotype came up many times. The chain links TRBV20-1 to TRBJ1-6; 11 bases align to TRBD1. The CDR3 loop spans 15 amino acids. Germline CDR1 DFQATT, CDR2 SNEGSKA (reference sequence). V dropped 6 bases and J dropped 9; count of bases not matched to a gene: 10. CDR3 bases: TGCAGTGCGGTCGGACAGGGGGCTGGAATTTCACCCCTCCACTTT. As protein: CSAVGQGAGISPLHF.

Many counts were recorded for this clonotype. This chain connects TRBV20-1 to TRBJ2-7; TRBD1 or TRBD2 may be the D gene (5 bases each). From germline, CDR1 is DFQATT and CDR2 SNEGSKA (reference sequence). This CDR3 comprises 13 residues. V was shortened by 0 bases and J by 3 bases, with 9 bases between the two germline ends. For the CDR3, the DNA is TGCAGTGCTAGAGAAGGGACGGACTACGAGCAGTACTTC. Amino acids: CSAREGTDYEQYF.

A word on this clonotype: A much larger clone differs by one base, so this may be a read error. The chain links TRBV20-1 to TRBJ2-1, with 7 bases identical to TRBD1. Trimming removed 8 bases from V and 6 bases from J; junction bases left unmatched: 16. Germline V gives CDR1 DFQATT, CDR2 SNEGSKA (reference sequence). CDR3 size: 15 residues. CDR3: CSTFDRAGGINEQFF. Written as DNA, the CDR3 is TGCAGTACTTTTGACAGGGCTGGAGGTATCAATGAGCAGTTCTTC.

Ten or more counts support this clonotype. This chain links TRBV12-3 or TRBV12-4 with TRBJ2-1; D is unresolved. Deletions cut 6 bases from V and 9 bases from J, with 9 bases between. CDR3 length: 11 residues. The CDR3 here is CASRLTSEQFF. The CDR3 region has the DNA TGTGCCAGCAGGCTAACAAGTGAGCAGTTCTTC.